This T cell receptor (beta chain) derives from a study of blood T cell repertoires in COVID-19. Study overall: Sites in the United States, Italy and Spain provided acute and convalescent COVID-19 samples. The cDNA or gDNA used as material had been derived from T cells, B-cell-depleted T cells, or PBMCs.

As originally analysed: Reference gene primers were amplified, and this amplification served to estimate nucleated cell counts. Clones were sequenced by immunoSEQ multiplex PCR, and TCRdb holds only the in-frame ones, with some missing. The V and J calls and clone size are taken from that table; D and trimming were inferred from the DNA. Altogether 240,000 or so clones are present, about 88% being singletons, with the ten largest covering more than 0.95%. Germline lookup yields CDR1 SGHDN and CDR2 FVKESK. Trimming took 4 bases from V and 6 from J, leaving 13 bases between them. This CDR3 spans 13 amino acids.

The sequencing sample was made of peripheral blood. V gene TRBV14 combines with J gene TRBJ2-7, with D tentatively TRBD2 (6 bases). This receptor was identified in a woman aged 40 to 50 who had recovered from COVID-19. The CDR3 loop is CASSPRGGSEQYF. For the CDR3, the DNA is TGTGCCAGCAGCCCGAGAGGAGGGAGCGAGCAGTACTTC.